A single sample is the source of the 20 T cell receptor beta chains below, sequenced in a study of blood T cell repertoires in COVID-19. Only in-frame clones appear in the TCRdb table, and some are missing; sequencing was by immunoSEQ multiplex PCR. In the table there are about 260,000 clones, around 84% of which are singletons. The material sequenced was PBMCs or T cells enriched from blood (not recorded which). The receptors stem from a man aged 25-45 years with acute COVID-19.

The V gene is TRBV4-2, the J gene TRBJ2-1; TRBD2 matches 8 bases. CDR3 length: 16 amino acids. Germline V gene data show CDR1 as LGHNA and CDR2 as YNFKEQ. J was trimmed by 4 bases and V by 0 bases; bases with no gene match: 5. As DNA, the CDR3 is TGTGCCAGCAGCCAAGATCGAGCGGGAGTTTACAATGAGCAGTTCTTC. Its protein product is CASSQDRAGVYNEQFF.

The CDR3 DNA sequence: TGTGCCAGCACCCCCTTAGGGGACTCTGGAAACACCATATATTTT. This sequence encodes CASTPLGDSGNTIYF. The V and J genes are TRBV6-5 and TRBJ1-3, with D possibly being TRBD1 (5 bases). V lost 7 bases, J lost 0 bases, and 13 bases lay in between. The CDR3 has 15 amino acids. Germline loops: CDR1 MNHEY, CDR2 SVGAGI.

This clone appeared once. V usage is TRBV6-1 and J usage is TRBJ1-1, with 9 positions matching TRBD1. Germline CDR1 and CDR2: MNHNS and SASEGT. The CDR3 runs 18 residues. After removal of 4 bases from V and 1 base from J, the junction contained 13 bases not matched to a gene. CDR3 in DNA: TGTGCCAGCAGTGGGACTAGGGGACAGGGTTTTTGGAACACTGAAGCTTTCTTT. Translated, it gives CASSGTRGQGFWNTEAFF.

This clone was detected only once. CDR3 loop: CASLLTSGYNEQFF. For the CDR3, the DNA is TGTGCCAGCCTACTGACTAGCGGCTACAATGAGCAGTTCTTC. The chain uses TRBV5-6 and TRBJ2-1; 9 nucleotides match TRBD2. The V gene's germline CDR1 is SGHDT and CDR2 YYEEEE. The CDR3 is made up of 14 amino acids. The junction had 5 bases not matched to a gene; V was cut back by 7 bases and J by 3 bases.

Here the CDR3 DNA reads TGTGCCAGCAGCGCAGAGGGCCATTCACCCCTCCACTTT. This translates into CASSAEGHSPLHF. This chain links TRBV9 with TRBJ1-6; the D is unclear. Germline V CDR1 and CDR2: SGDLS, YYNGEE. V was shortened by 3 bases and J by 8 bases, with 9 bases between the two germline ends. The CDR3 has 13 amino acids.

V and J are TRBV14 and TRBJ1-2, with a weak D call TRBD1 (5 bases). Per the germline V gene, CDR1 is SGHDN and CDR2 is FVKESK. Trimming pared 0 bases from V and 6 bases from J, leaving 14 bases between. The CDR3 extends over 15 amino acids. This CDR3 reads CASSQDPRGIDGYTF. CDR3 sequence (DNA): TGTGCCAGCAGCCAAGATCCTCGGGGGATAGATGGCTACACCTTC.

The V gene is TRBV2, the J gene TRBJ1-2; 8 positions match TRBD1. CDR3 length: 14 residues. The germline gives CDR1 SNHLY, CDR2 FYNNEI. Losses at the gene ends were 4 bases for V and 4 bases for J; bases not matched to a gene: 5. The CDR3 DNA follows: TGTGCCAGCAGTGGTGGACAGGGAGGCTATGGCTACACCTTC. Its translation is CASSGGQGGYGYTF.

The V call is TRBV25-1, the J call TRBJ2-3; 12 nucleotides line up with TRBD2. V gave up 6 bases and J gave up 0 bases; unmatched junction bases: 10. The CDR3 runs 18 residues. CDR1 MGHDK and CDR2 SYGVNS come from the germline V gene. The CDR3 loop is CASRPPTSGGSSTDTQYF. In nucleotides, the CDR3 is TGTGCCAGCAGGCCCCCGACTAGCGGGGGTTCTAGCACAGATACGCAGTATTTT.

This chain links TRBV6-6 with TRBJ2-6; 7 bases are shared with TRBD1. Trimming at V came to 6 bases and at J to 4 bases, leaving 6 bases not matched to a gene. CDR1 MNHNY and CDR2 SVGAGI come from the germline V gene (reference sequence). This CDR3 contains 15 residues. The CDR3 protein is CASSLQGKGANVLTF. The CDR3 nucleotides read TGTGCCAGCAGCTTACAGGGGAAGGGGGCCAACGTCCTGACTTTC.

The J gene is TRBJ1-2, the V gene TRBV19; 9 bases line up with TRBD1. The germline CDR1 and CDR2 sequences are LNHDA and SQIVND (reference sequence). This CDR3 contains 13 residues. Trimming cost V 5 bases and J 10 bases; bases outside gene matches: 8. CDR3 residues: CASSPTGGRFYTF. For the CDR3, the DNA is TGTGCCAGTAGTCCCACAGGGGGCCGTTTCTACACCTTC.

The chain recombines TRBV5-1 with TRBJ2-3; TRBD1 might be the D (5 bases). Trimming left V 7 bases short and J 1 base short, with 13 bases between. CDR3 length equals 14 residues. Germline CDR1 SGHRS, CDR2 YFSETQ. CDR3 in amino acids: CASRLEQGTDTQYF. The CDR3 coding sequence is TGCGCCAGCCGCCTCGAACAGGGCACAGATACGCAGTATTTT.

V gene TRBV24-1 combines with J gene TRBJ2-5; D ambiguous. Germline values: CDR1 KGHDR, CDR2 SFDVKD. CDR3 size: 15 residues. V was shortened by 4 bases and J by 1 base, with 12 bases between the two germline ends. CDR3: CATSDRRPGQETQYF. In nucleotides, the CDR3 is TGTGCCACCAGTGACCGCAGACCGGGCCAAGAGACCCAGTACTTC.

The chain carries TRBV5-1 and TRBJ1-2; a weak D match, TRBD1 (5 bases). Germline CDR1 reads SGHRS; CDR2 reads YFSETQ. The CDR3 runs to 14 residues. V was trimmed by 4 bases and J by 7 bases, leaving 17 bases between them. Here the CDR3 DNA reads TGCGCCAGCAGCGCCGCAGGGAATGGTTTTGGCTACACCTTC. Residues: CASSAAGNGFGYTF.

The chain joins TRBV6-5 to TRBJ1-5; D not certain. Germline values: CDR1 MNHEY, CDR2 SVGAGI. The CDR3 runs to 15 residues. V was clipped by 10 bases and J by 4 bases, with 20 bases between them. CDR3 residues: CATAPAATGNQPQHF. The DNA for the CDR3 is TGTGCCACCGCCCCTGCGGCAACCGGAAATCAGCCCCAGCATTTT.

This CDR3 is CSVSTSGRSYEQFF. The CDR3 bases are TGCAGCGTCTCGACTAGCGGGAGGTCCTATGAGCAGTTCTTC. The chain uses TRBV29-1 and TRBJ2-1; 13 bases agree with TRBD2. The J segment lost 8 bases and the V segment lost 6 bases, leaving 7 bases of the junction unmatched. This CDR3 comprises 14 residues. CDR1 is SQVTM and CDR2 is ANQGSEA in the germline V gene.

This chain links TRBV10-2 with TRBJ1-3; 9 bases map to TRBD1. V dropped 6 bases and J dropped 2; count of bases not matched to a gene: 5. The CDR3 contains 15 residues. Per the germline V gene, CDR1 is WSHSY and CDR2 is SAAADI. The CDR3: CASSQRTGAGNTIYF. The DNA of the CDR3 is TGCGCCAGCAGCCAGAGGACAGGGGCTGGAAACACCATATATTTT.

J is TRBJ1-5 and V is TRBV7-9, with TRBD1 identical over 7 bases. CDR3 size: 16 residues. The V segment lost 5 bases and the J segment 0 bases; nucleotides outside the gene matches: 7. CDR1 and CDR2 from the germline V gene are SEHNR and FQNEAQ (reference sequence). CDR3 nucleotides: TGTGCCAGCAGCCACCAGACAGGGATTAGCAATCAGCCCCAGCATTTT. This encodes CASSHQTGISNQPQHF.

This clone was seen a single time. The CDR3: CASSRAGGDYGYTF. CDR3 bases: TGTGCCAGCAGCCGCGCAGGGGGAGACTATGGCTACACCTTC. This chain uses TRBV5-4 with TRBJ1-2; 7 bases map to TRBD1. The germline CDR1 and CDR2 sequences are SGHNT and YYREEE (reference sequence). The CDR3 contains 14 residues. V lost 4 bases and J lost 3; bases outside the gene matches: 6.

This chain links TRBV5-1 with TRBJ1-1, with D possibly matching TRBD1 (6 bases). Trimming cost V 3 bases and J 8 bases, with 14 bases left between them. CDR3 length: 13 amino acids. Germline V gene sequence: CDR1 SGHRS, CDR2 YFSETQ. The DNA of the CDR3 is TGCGCCAGCAGCTCTCATAACAGGGTCGAAGCTTTCTTT. This sequence encodes CASSSHNRVEAFF.

CDR3 protein: CASSRDRSNQPQHF. DNA for the CDR3: TGTGCCAGCAGCCGGGACAGGAGTAATCAGCCCCAGCATTTT. The chain joins TRBV7-9 to TRBJ1-5; TRBD1 matches 8 bases. V dropped 5 bases and J dropped 4; count of bases not matched to a gene: 4. Looked up from germline, CDR1 is SEHNR and CDR2 is FQNEAQ (reference sequence). This CDR3 comprises 14 residues. The entire variable domain, with the rest obtained from reference TRBV7-9 and TRBJ1-5, is as follows: DTGVSQNPRHKITKRGQNVTFRCDPISEHNRLYWYRQTLGQGPEFLTYFQNEAQLEKSRLLSDRFSAERPKGSFSTLEIQRTEQGDSAMYLCASSRDRSNQPQHFGDGTRLSIL.